A selection of T cell receptor beta chains follows, all from one sample in a study of memory CD4+ T cells and cytomegalovirus serostatus. Profiled with immunoSEQ multiplex PCR; TCRdb holds only in-frame clones, not every one. Among tens of thousands of clones listed, around 81% were seen once. The specimen was memory CD4+ T cells from blood. The receptor set was obtained from an adult in good health and CMV-seronegative. Both conserved end residues are part of each CDR3. The order of the fields is J gene, D gene, clone size, V gene, CDR3 DNA, CDR3 protein. The D gene is left open where the match is weak. For some rows the clone size is stated as once, few or many, or as a class when expanded; others skip it.

j_gene: TRBJ1-3
d_gene: -
abundance: -
v_gene: TRBV7-9
CDR3nt: TGTGCCAGCAGGTCCCAGGGCTCTGGAAACACCATATATTTT
CDR3aa: CASRSQGSGNTIYF

j_gene: TRBJ1-6
d_gene: -
abundance: -
v_gene: TRBV7-9
CDR3nt: TGTGCCAGCAGCTCCCCTAATTCACCCCTCCACTTT
CDR3aa: CASSSPNSPLHF

j_gene: TRBJ1-1
d_gene: -
abundance: few
v_gene: TRBV7-2
CDR3nt: TGTGCCAGCAGCTATGGGGATCGCGGCACTGAAGCTTTCTTT
CDR3aa: CASSYGDRGTEAFF

j_gene: TRBJ2-7
d_gene: -
abundance: -
v_gene: TRBV18
CDR3nt: TGTGCCAGCTCACCGGGTTCAGGGTGGGCTTACGAGCAGTACTTC
CDR3aa: CASSPGSGWAYEQYF

j_gene: TRBJ2-3
d_gene: -
abundance: -
v_gene: TRBV2
CDR3nt: TGTGCCAGCAGTCGGGACAGCACAGATACGCAGTATTTT
CDR3aa: CASSRDSTDTQYF

j_gene: TRBJ2-7
d_gene: -
abundance: -
v_gene: TRBV5-1
CDR3nt: TGCGCCAGCAGCCGAGGACGGGGGAACTTAGAGAACTACGAGCAGTACTTC
CDR3aa: CASSRGRGNLENYEQYF

j_gene: TRBJ1-4
d_gene: -
abundance: -
v_gene: TRBV10-1
CDR3nt: TGCGCCAGCAGTTCAGGTCTTGACCGTCAAATGGAAAAACTGTTTTTT
CDR3aa: CASSSGLDRQMEKLFF

j_gene: TRBJ1-1
d_gene: -
abundance: -
v_gene: TRBV6-5
CDR3nt: TGTGCCAGCAGTTACGATGGCAGGTCGAACACTGAAGCTTTCTTT
CDR3aa: CASSYDGRSNTEAFF

j_gene: TRBJ1-2
d_gene: TRBD1
abundance: few
v_gene: TRBV27
CDR3nt: TGTGCCAGCCGACGGACAGGCCGCACCTATGGCTACACCTTC
CDR3aa: CASRRTGRTYGYTF

j_gene: TRBJ2-7
d_gene: -
abundance: once
v_gene: TRBV10-2
CDR3nt: TGCGCCAGCAGCCTCAAGTACGAGCAGTACTTC
CDR3aa: CASSLKYEQYF

j_gene: TRBJ2-7
d_gene: TRBD2
abundance: -
v_gene: TRBV11-2
CDR3nt: TGTGCCAGCAGCGGACTTAGCGGGAGGGCTCCCGAGCAGTACTTC
CDR3aa: CASSGLSGRAPEQYF

j_gene: TRBJ2-7
d_gene: -
abundance: -
v_gene: TRBV5-6
CDR3nt: TGTGCCAGCAGCACTAGGGACGGATCCTACGAGCAGTACTTC
CDR3aa: CASSTRDGSYEQYF

j_gene: TRBJ1-4
d_gene: TRBD1
abundance: -
v_gene: TRBV2
CDR3nt: TGTGCCAGCGGGAAAGGGGGCTCCGGTGAAAAACTGTTTTTT
CDR3aa: CASGKGGSGEKLFF

j_gene: TRBJ1-1
d_gene: -
abundance: -
v_gene: TRBV9
CDR3nt: TGTGCCAGCAGCCCTAGACAGACGAACACTGAAGCTTTCTTT
CDR3aa: CASSPRQTNTEAFF

j_gene: TRBJ1-2
d_gene: TRBD1
abundance: -
v_gene: TRBV5-1
CDR3nt: TGCGCCAGCAGGGACAGGGATGAACATGGCTACACCTTC
CDR3aa: CASRDRDEHGYTF

j_gene: TRBJ1-3
d_gene: -
abundance: -
v_gene: TRBV5-1
CDR3nt: TGCGCCAGCAGCCGGGAGGGGCCTGGAAACACCATATATTTT
CDR3aa: CASSREGPGNTIYF

j_gene: TRBJ2-1
d_gene: TRBD2
abundance: once
v_gene: TRBV7-2
CDR3nt: TGTGCCAGCATTTCCGGCCTAACTAGCGGGGCCAATGAGCAGTTCTTC
CDR3aa: CASISGLTSGANEQFF

j_gene: TRBJ2-1
d_gene: -
abundance: -
v_gene: TRBV7-2
CDR3nt: TGTGCCAGCAGCCTGAGGGGGAACTCCTACAATGAGCAGTTCTTC
CDR3aa: CASSLRGNSYNEQFF

j_gene: TRBJ2-7
d_gene: -
abundance: -
v_gene: TRBV28
CDR3nt: TGTGCCAGCAGTTTTTCGGGTACTAGTTTCCAGCAGTACTTC
CDR3aa: CASSFSGTSFQQYF

j_gene: TRBJ2-1
d_gene: -
abundance: -
v_gene: TRBV5-6
CDR3nt: TGTGCCAGCAGCTTGGAGGGTGGCAATGAGCAGTTCTTC
CDR3aa: CASSLEGGNEQFF

j_gene: TRBJ2-2
d_gene: -
abundance: -
v_gene: TRBV5-4
CDR3nt: TGTGCCAGCAGCCCGCCTAGGACAGGGAGGGACACCGGGGAGCTGTTTTTT
CDR3aa: CASSPPRTGRDTGELFF

j_gene: TRBJ2-5
d_gene: -
abundance: -
v_gene: TRBV5-4
CDR3nt: TGTGCCAGCAGCTTGGTTAGCGGACTCTACCAAGAGACCCAGTACTTC
CDR3aa: CASSLVSGLYQETQYF